This T cell receptor beta chain was sequenced for a study of T cell responses to AZD1222 COVID-19 vaccine. General study results and limits: The span of vaccine-associated CD4 TCRs extended across spike, with dominance at 160-218 and 743-854. Seropositive status at baseline applied to only six AZD1222 recipients.

Germline V lookup: CDR1 MNHEY, CDR2 SVGAGI. V lost 6 bases to trimming and J lost 7 bases, with 19 bases between them. This CDR3 has 14 residues. Profiling relied on immunoSEQ multiplex PCR, and the TCRdb table lists in-frame clones only, not all of them. The table includes about 76,000 clones, 60% to 85% detected once. Note on this clone: As yet, its antigen is unknown.

This receptor was identified in an adult who received the MenACWY meningococcal vaccine as a control. The rearrangement joins TRBV6-5 to TRBJ2-7, with D uncertain. The specimen was peripheral blood, collected 28 days after the second dose of the MenACWY control vaccine. The CDR3 here is CASSLGRKVGEQYF. The CDR3 coding sequence is TGTGCCAGCAGCTTGGGCCGCAAGGTCGGGGAGCAGTACTTC.